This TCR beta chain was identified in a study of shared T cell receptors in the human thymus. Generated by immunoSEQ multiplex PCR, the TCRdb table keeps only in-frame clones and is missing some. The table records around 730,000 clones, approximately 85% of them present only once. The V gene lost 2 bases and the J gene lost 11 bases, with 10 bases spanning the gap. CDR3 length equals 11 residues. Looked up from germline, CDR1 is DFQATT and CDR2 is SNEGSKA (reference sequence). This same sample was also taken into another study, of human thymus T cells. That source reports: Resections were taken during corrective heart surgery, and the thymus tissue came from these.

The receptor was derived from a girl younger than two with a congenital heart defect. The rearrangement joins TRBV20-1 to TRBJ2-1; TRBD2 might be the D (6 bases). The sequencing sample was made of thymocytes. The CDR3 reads CSARTRTKQFF. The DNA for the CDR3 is TGCAGTGCTAGAACCCGGACTAAGCAGTTCTTC.